This TCR beta chain was sequenced in a study of CD4 and CD8 cells across lung adenocarcinoma regions. The length of the CDR3 is 14 residues. From germline, CDR1 is MNHEY and CDR2 SMNVEV (reference sequence). The V and J ends lost 5 bases and 7 bases, in that order; junction bases with no gene match: 7. MiXCR was run by TCRdb on the PCR reads, yielding one entry per CDR3 protein. Of tens of thousands of distinct CDR3 sequences in the sample, 50% are singletons; the top ten hold about half. Donors had localized lung adenocarcinoma, a non-small cell lung cancer. Material: CD8+ T cells from the center of a lung tumor. This TCR came from a male donor with lung adenocarcinoma. The CD4 and CD8 labels of this study may be unreliable. The J gene is TRBJ2-2, the V gene TRBV27, with 7 bases aligning to TRBD2. The CDR3 nucleotides read TGTGCCAGCAGTCCAGGGACTATACGCGGGGAGCTGTTTTTT. Its protein product is CASSPGTIRGELFF.